The rows below give T cell receptor beta chains drawn from one sample of a study of blood T cell repertoires in COVID-19. The table came from immunoSEQ multiplex PCR; TCRdb's copy has only in-frame clones and leaves some out. The table lists roughly 330,000 clones, more than 75% of them singletons, with less than 6% in the top ten. Sequencing was carried out using PBMCs or T cells enriched from blood (not recorded which). Receptors were obtained from a young woman who had recovered from COVID-19. CDR3s include the opening cysteine and the closing phenylalanine or tryptophan. The D gene is left open where the match is weak.

V gene: TRBV6-2/TRBV6-3
J gene: TRBJ2-3
D gene: .
CDR3 protein: CASSYAFLTDTQYF
CDR3 DNA: TGTGCCAGCAGTTACGCGTTTTTGACAGATACGCAGTATTTT

V gene: TRBV2
J gene: TRBJ1-3
D gene: .
CDR3 protein: CASRVTGYSGNTIYF
CDR3 DNA: TGTGCCAGCAGGGTTACAGGATACTCTGGAAACACCATATATTTT

V gene: TRBV6-6
J gene: TRBJ1-1
D gene: .
CDR3 protein: CASSPDGGYTEAFF
CDR3 DNA: TGTGCCAGCAGTCCCGACGGGGGGTACACTGAAGCTTTCTTT

V gene: TRBV10-3
J gene: TRBJ1-2
D gene: TRBD1
CDR3 protein: CAISEGGQTDRDGYTF
CDR3 DNA: TGTGCCATCAGTGAGGGGGGACAGACGGATAGGGATGGCTACACCTTC

V gene: TRBV11-1
J gene: TRBJ2-1
D gene: .
CDR3 protein: CASSPPISYEQFF
CDR3 DNA: TGTGCCAGCAGCCCTCCTATAAGCTATGAGCAGTTCTTC

V gene: TRBV6-5
J gene: TRBJ2-7
D gene: .
CDR3 protein: CATWTPGDPYEQYF
CDR3 DNA: TGTGCCACCTGGACTCCGGGGGACCCCTACGAGCAGTACTTC

V gene: TRBV28
J gene: TRBJ1-1
D gene: .
CDR3 protein: CASSPPWTMGTEAFF
CDR3 DNA: TGTGCCAGCAGTCCCCCCTGGACTATGGGCACTGAAGCTTTCTTT

V gene: TRBV15
J gene: TRBJ1-2
D gene: .
CDR3 protein: CATSRDLTVYGYTF
CDR3 DNA: TGTGCCACCAGCAGAGATCTGACAGTCTATGGCTACACCTTC

V gene: TRBV27
J gene: TRBJ2-7
D gene: .
CDR3 protein: CARPTRQYEQYF
CDR3 DNA: TGTGCCAGACCCACGAGACAGTACGAGCAGTACTTC

V gene: TRBV19
J gene: TRBJ1-5
D gene: TRBD1
CDR3 protein: CASSISDRGDQPQHF
CDR3 DNA: TGTGCCAGTAGTATTTCCGACAGGGGAGATCAGCCCCAGCATTTT

V gene: TRBV19
J gene: TRBJ1-5
D gene: .
CDR3 protein: CASSITTSNQPQHF
CDR3 DNA: TGTGCCAGTAGTATTACTACGAGCAATCAGCCCCAGCATTTT

V gene: TRBV9
J gene: TRBJ2-1
D gene: TRBD2
CDR3 protein: CASSVDASGGEQFF
CDR3 DNA: TGTGCCAGCAGCGTAGATGCTAGCGGGGGTGAGCAGTTCTTC

V gene: TRBV27
J gene: TRBJ2-1
D gene: .
CDR3 protein: CASSYTGRNEQFF
CDR3 DNA: TGTGCCAGCAGTTATACAGGGCGCAATGAGCAGTTCTTC

V gene: TRBV12-3/TRBV12-4
J gene: TRBJ1-2
D gene: .
CDR3 protein: CASSPGTLYGYTF
CDR3 DNA: TGTGCCAGCAGTCCAGGGACACTCTATGGCTACACCTTC

V gene: TRBV28
J gene: TRBJ1-5
D gene: .
CDR3 protein: CASSQTALFQHF
CDR3 DNA: TGTGCCAGCAGCCAGACAGCTCTTTTCCAGCATTTT

V gene: TRBV6-1
J gene: TRBJ1-1
D gene: .
CDR3 protein: CASSEERGQNTEAFF
CDR3 DNA: TGTGCCAGCAGTGAAGAAAGGGGACAGAACACTGAAGCTTTCTTT